This passage covers 30 T cell receptor beta chains from one sample sequenced in a study of a mutant IDH1 vaccine in newly diagnosed glioma. Sequenced by immunoSEQ multiplex PCR; TCRdb stores in-frame clones only, minus some. The sample records tens of thousands of clones, 85% to 90% being singletons. Sample time point: week 47, end of study. What each vaccine dose contained was 300 ug of mutant IDH1 20-mer peptide, accompanied by topical imiquimod. Their cognate antigens are unknown. The sample here was PBMCs, taken from a glioma patient whose treatment included an IDH1 peptide vaccine. Receptors originate from a woman in her forties or fifties with glioma.

J is TRBJ2-3 and V is TRBV2; TRBD1 is a possible D gene (6 bases). Germline-derived CDR1 and CDR2 are SNHLY and FYNNEI. V gave up 2 bases and J gave up 8 bases, with 17 bases separating them. This CDR3 is 15 amino acids long. The DNA for the CDR3 is TGTGCCAGCAGTGAATGGACAGAGCTAGGTGTTACGCAGTATTTT. Its translation is CASSEWTELGVTQYF.

The rearrangement links TRBV5-1 to TRBJ1-1; 7 bases fit TRBD1. This CDR3 is 15 amino acids long. V trimming: 4 bases; J trimming: 2 bases; junction bases outside the gene matches: 8. CDR1 SGHRS and CDR2 YFSETQ come from the germline V gene. The CDR3 sequence is CASSTWTGENTEAFF. The CDR3 DNA reads as TGCGCCAGCAGCACCTGGACAGGTGAAAACACTGAAGCTTTCTTT.

V and J are TRBV7-3 and TRBJ2-1; 13 bases agree with TRBD2. The trim removed 5 bases at V and 10 bases at J, leaving 5 bases unmatched. This CDR3 has 14 amino acids. The germline V gene encodes CDR1 SGHTA and CDR2 FQGTGA. This CDR3 reads CASSPQTSGREQFF. The DNA for the CDR3 is TGTGCCAGCAGCCCGCAGACTAGCGGGAGGGAGCAGTTCTTC. Using reference TRBV7-3 and TRBJ2-1 for the parts outside the CDR3, the full variable domain is GAGVSQTPSNKVTEKGKYVELRCDPISGHTALYWYRQSLGQGPEFLIYFQGTGAADDSGLPNDRFFAVRPEGSVSTLKIQRTERGDSAVYLCASSPQTSGREQFFGPGTRLTVL.

The chain joins TRBV5-1 to TRBJ2-1; no reliable D call. Germline values: CDR1 SGHRS, CDR2 YFSETQ. V lost 4 bases to trimming and J lost 6 bases, with 14 bases between them. This CDR3 region has 14 residues. The DNA for the CDR3 is TGCGCCAGCAGCCTCGCGACCCAGATCAATGAGCAGTTCTTC. Its protein product is CASSLATQINEQFF.

V is TRBV10-2 and J is TRBJ2-7, with a possible D match to TRBD2 (7 bases). Deletions cut 6 bases from V and 5 bases from J, with 20 bases between. Germline values: CDR1 WSHSY, CDR2 SAAADI. CDR3 length: 15 residues. The CDR3 bases are TGCGCCAGCAGAGAAAGGGGGGGATTATCCGACGAGCAGTACTTC. Protein product: CASRERGGLSDEQYF.

The J gene is TRBJ1-3, the V gene TRBV7-9; 8 nucleotides agree with TRBD1. Germline values: CDR1 SEHNR, CDR2 FQNEAQ (reference sequence). There are 14 residues in the CDR3. V was clipped by 6 bases and J by 2 bases; unmatched bases: 3. The CDR3 here is CASSPDRAGNTIYF. DNA of the CDR3: TGTGCCAGCAGTCCGGACAGGGCTGGAAACACCATATATTTT.

The CDR3 loop reads CASSLWKRLAGDISHEQYF. The CDR3 DNA sequence: TGTGCCAGCAGTTTATGGAAGAGACTAGCGGGAGATATTTCCCACGAGCAGTACTTC. The chain employs TRBV28 and TRBJ2-5; TRBD2 matches 12 bases. The J call may be wrong; the DNA end is better matched by TRBJ2-7. Germline V gene sequence: CDR1 MDHEN, CDR2 SYDVKM. The CDR3 runs to 19 residues.

The rearrangement joins TRBV7-3 to TRBJ2-5, with D possibly TRBD2 on 6 matching bases. Germline CDR1 reads SGHTA; CDR2 reads FQGTGA. The CDR3 is 16 residues long. Trimming removed 2 bases at V and 2 bases at J, with 15 bases between. CDR3 residues: CASSLGSGTAQETQYF. The CDR3 bases are TGTGCCAGCAGCTTAGGATCCGGGACTGCGCAAGAGACCCAGTACTTC.

The J gene is TRBJ2-7, the V gene TRBV6-9; the match to TRBD1 covers 9 bases. Looked up from germline, CDR1 is MNHGY and CDR2 is SVAAGI. The V gene end was trimmed by 3 bases and the J gene end by 3 bases; junction bases not matched to a gene: 6. The length of the CDR3 is 15 residues. The CDR3 loop reads CASSYLRDRDYEQYF. CDR3 nucleotides: TGTGCCAGCAGTTACCTCCGGGACAGGGACTACGAGCAGTACTTC.

V is TRBV11-3 and J is TRBJ2-5; maybe TRBD2 (6 bases). V lost 5 bases and J 5 bases, leaving 15 bases between the germline ends. CDR1 and CDR2 from the germline V gene are SGHNT and YENEEA. CDR3 length: 14 residues. The CDR3 is CASSRGSGGETQYF. The CDR3 coding sequence is TGTGCCAGCAGCCGTGGGTCCGGAGGGGAGACCCAGTACTTC.

This clone was picked up one time. The genes are TRBV2 and TRBJ1-2; D gene uncertain. V was trimmed by 3 bases and J by 5 bases, leaving 4 bases between them. CDR3 length: 11 amino acids. CDR1 SNHLY and CDR2 FYNNEI come from the germline V gene. In nucleotides, the CDR3 is TGTGCCAGCAGTGACCATTATGGCTACACCTTC. It is translated as CASSDHYGYTF.

This chain links TRBV29-1 with TRBJ2-7; a weak D match, TRBD1 (6 bases). Trimming took off 5 bases at V and 5 bases at J, with 16 bases between the two ends. Germline CDR1 and CDR2: SQVTM and ANQGSEA. The CDR3 runs to 13 residues. The CDR3, as DNA: TGCAGCGTTATCCAGGGGCGTGTGGACGAGCAGTACTTC. Its translation: CSVIQGRVDEQYF.

The chain links TRBV10-3 to TRBJ2-3; 8 positions match TRBD1. From germline, CDR1 is ENHRY and CDR2 SYGVKD. V was clipped by 4 bases and J by 4 bases; unmatched bases: 7. CDR3 length equals 15 residues. The CDR3 region is CAISVFQQGADTQYF. In DNA, the CDR3 is TGTGCCATCAGTGTTTTCCAACAGGGGGCAGATACGCAGTATTTT.

The chain joins TRBV15 to TRBJ2-1, with TRBD2 identical over 11 bases. Germline values: CDR1 LNHNV, CDR2 YYDKDF (reference sequence). This CDR3 is built from 15 residues. The ends lost 0 bases at V and 7 bases at J; junction bases unmatched: 2. The DNA for the CDR3 is TGTGCCACCAGCAGAGAAGCTAGCGGGAGGAATGAGCAGTTCTTC. Translation: CATSREASGRNEQFF.

This clone was counted once. The rearrangement links TRBV19 to TRBJ2-6; 8 nucleotides agree with TRBD1. This CDR3 spans 17 amino acids. V trimming: 4 bases; J trimming: 0 bases; junction bases outside the gene matches: 5. From germline, CDR1 is LNHDA and CDR2 SQIVND (reference sequence). The CDR3 is CASSRGQDNSGANVLTF. The CDR3 nucleotides are TGTGCCAGTAGTAGGGGACAGGACAACTCTGGGGCCAACGTCCTGACTTTC.

The rearrangement joins TRBV5-8 to TRBJ2-3, with a possible D match to TRBD2 (6 bases). The CDR3 is 15 residues long. V was cut by 2 bases and J by 4 bases, with 14 bases left in between. Per the germline V gene, CDR1 is SGHTS and CDR2 is YDEGEE. CDR3 residues: CASSLAGLMADTQYF. DNA of the CDR3: TGTGCCAGCAGCTTAGCGGGCCTTATGGCAGATACGCAGTATTTT.

The CDR3 sequence: CASSQSRLNTEAFF. The CDR3 region has the DNA TGTGCCAGCAGCCAGTCCCGATTGAACACTGAAGCTTTCTTT. The gene calls are TRBV4-2 and TRBJ1-1; no firm D call. CDR1 and CDR2 (germline): LGHNA, YNFKEQ. The CDR3 has 14 amino acids. V lost 3 bases and J lost 0, with 8 bases in between.

This clone was counted between two and nine times. The chain joins TRBV10-1 to TRBJ1-5, with 8 bases matching TRBD1. CDR3 length equals 17 residues. After removal of 2 bases from V and 2 bases from J, the junction contained 8 bases not matched to a gene. CDR1 WNHNN and CDR2 SYGVQD come from the germline V gene (reference sequence). CDR3 DNA: TGCGCCAGCAGTGAGCCCAGGGGGCGTTTAGGCAATCAGCCCCAGCATTTT. Protein sequence: CASSEPRGRLGNQPQHF.

The chain joins TRBV5-1 to TRBJ1-2, with D perhaps matching TRBD1 (5 bases). The CDR3 is made up of 13 amino acids. Germline V gene sequence: CDR1 SGHRS, CDR2 YFSETQ. With 1 base removed from V and 7 bases from J, the gap between germline ends came to 11 bases. The CDR3: CASSLYQGGGYTF. The CDR3 bases are TGCGCCAGCAGCTTGTACCAGGGAGGTGGCTACACCTTC.

This chain links TRBV7-9 with TRBJ2-7; D is unclear. Germline V gene lookup returns CDR1 SEHNR and CDR2 FQNEAQ (reference sequence). Trimming took off 2 bases at V and 5 bases at J, with 7 bases between the two ends. The CDR3 is 12 residues long. The CDR3 is CASSLKTDEQYF. CDR3 DNA: TGTGCCAGCAGCTTAAAAACGGACGAGCAGTACTTC.

Of note for this clone: Relative to the germline gene, one junction end is altered; a read error may explain this. The chain has TRBV27 and TRBJ1-6, with TRBD1 matching 9 bases. The CDR3 runs to 15 residues. Per germline, CDR1 MNHEY and CDR2 SMNVEV (reference sequence). The CDR3, as DNA: TGTGCCGGCAGTTACGGACAGGGGATAGGGTCACCCCTCCACTTT. Residues: CAGSYGQGIGSPLHF.

The chain combines TRBV5-1 with TRBJ2-7, with D perhaps matching TRBD1 (5 bases). The germline V gene has CDR1 SGHRS and CDR2 YFSETQ. V gave up 2 bases and J gave up 4 bases, with 7 bases separating them. CDR3 length: 12 residues. Here the CDR3 reads CASSFQGYEQYF. The CDR3 DNA is TGCGCCAGCAGCTTCCAGGGTTACGAGCAGTACTTC.

The chain employs TRBV4-1 and TRBJ2-1; 12 bases fit TRBD2. This CDR3 is 15 amino acids long. Germline-derived CDR1 and CDR2 are MGHRA and YSYEKL. V lost 6 bases to trimming and J lost 4 bases; unmatched junction nucleotides: 4. In DNA form, the CDR3 reads TGCGCCAGCAGGCCGGGACTAGCGGGTTACAATGAGCAGTTCTTC. Translating it yields CASRPGLAGYNEQFF.

The rearrangement links TRBV9 to TRBJ2-1, with unresolved D. This CDR3 contains 12 residues. The V end lost 0 bases, the J end lost 13 bases, and 11 bases lay between the germline ends. The germline V gene encodes CDR1 SGDLS and CDR2 YYNGEE. The CDR3 sequence is CASSVGKLPQFF. The CDR3 bases are TGTGCCAGCAGCGTAGGGAAACTACCTCAGTTCTTC.

This clone was seen a handful of times. The chain recombines TRBV27 with TRBJ2-4; 9 positions match TRBD2. The CDR3 runs 17 residues. The J segment lost 9 bases and the V segment lost 0 bases, leaving 12 bases of the junction unmatched. CDR1 is MNHEY, CDR2 SMNVEV, per germline (reference sequence). CDR3 sequence: CASSLSLAGAGSGIQYF. CDR3 nucleotide sequence: TGTGCCAGCAGTTTATCGTTAGCGGGAGCCGGGTCGGGCATTCAGTACTTC.

The chain carries TRBV30 and TRBJ2-5, with TRBD1 matching 11 bases. V was clipped by 3 bases and J by 4 bases; unmatched bases: 4. The CDR3 is 14 amino acids. CDR1 is GTSNPN and CDR2 is SVGIG in the germline V gene (reference sequence). The CDR3 spells CAWRDRGRRETQYF. The CDR3 DNA follows: TGTGCCTGGAGGGACAGGGGGCGTCGAGAGACCCAGTACTTC.

V gene TRBV6-6 combines with J gene TRBJ1-1; D gene ambiguous. Germline V CDR1 and CDR2: MNHNY, SVGAGI (reference sequence). Trimming left V 7 bases short and J 14 bases short, with 20 bases between. CDR3 length equals 12 residues. CDR3 sequence: CASIDTSGIKFF. CDR3 bases: TGTGCCAGCATTGACACTTCGGGCATAAAGTTCTTT.

The V call is TRBV6-5, the J call TRBJ2-1; 8 bases align to TRBD2. V dropped 1 base and J dropped 2; count of bases not matched to a gene: 4. There are 16 residues in the CDR3. Germline CDR1 MNHEY, CDR2 SVGAGI. The CDR3 nucleotides read TGTGCCAGCAGTTACTTCAGCGGGGGCCCCTACAATGAGCAGTTCTTC. Translated, it gives CASSYFSGGPYNEQFF.

This sequence joins TRBV10-3 and TRBJ2-3, with 8 bases identical to TRBD2. CDR3 length: 13 amino acids. Unmatched junction bases numbered 7, after V lost 8 bases and J lost 6 bases. Germline V lookup: CDR1 ENHRY, CDR2 SYGVKD. In nucleotides, the CDR3 is TGTGCCATCGAAAGCGGCGGGGGGGATACGCAGTATTTT. This translates into CAIESGGGDTQYF.

The CDR3 region has the DNA TGTGCCATCACCGCAGGGGGTACCGGGGAGCTGTTTTTT. It is translated as CAITAGGTGELFF. The chain employs TRBV10-3 and TRBJ2-2; TRBD1 matches at 7 bases. Looked up from germline, CDR1 is ENHRY and CDR2 is SYGVKD. This CDR3 region has 13 residues. V gave up 7 bases and J gave up 5 bases; unmatched junction bases: 4.